A single sample is the source of the 2 T cell receptor beta chains below, sequenced in a study of graft-versus-host responses after intestinal transplantation. Using immunoSEQ multiplex PCR, the repertoire was profiled, and TCRdb retains in-frame clones only, with some absent. The table shows 65,000 to 85,000 clones, with roughly 84% occurring only once. The antigens for these receptors are not known. The sample was unstimulated CD8+ T cells sorted from spleen or lymph node cells, taken before transplant. Receptor source: a human donor who was the organ donor for an intestinal transplant.

The chain is built from TRBV9 and TRBJ2-3; TRBD2 agrees at 11 bases. This CDR3 contains 18 residues. Germline values: CDR1 SGDLS, CDR2 YYNGEE. The J segment lost 1 base and the V segment lost 0 bases, leaving 7 bases of the junction unmatched. The CDR3 nucleotides are TGTGCCAGCAGCGTAGGCGCTAGCGGGGGGATCGGCACAGATACGCAGTATTTT. It encodes CASSVGASGGIGTDTQYF.

The chain recombines TRBV5-1 with TRBJ2-5; 10 bases are shared with TRBD2. The V gene end was trimmed by 1 base and the J gene end by 5 bases; junction bases not matched to a gene: 11. The CDR3 is made up of 17 amino acids. From germline, CDR1 is SGHRS and CDR2 YFSETQ. This CDR3 reads CASSLPSGGADRETQYF. The CDR3 bases are TGCGCCAGCAGCTTGCCTAGCGGGGGTGCCGATCGGGAGACCCAGTACTTC. Variable domain in full (rest from reference TRBV5-1 and TRBJ2-5): KAGVTQTPRYLIKTRGQQVTLSCSPISGHRSVSWYQQTPGQGLQFLFEYFSETQRNKGNFPGRFSGRQFSNSRSEMNVSTLELGDSALYLCASSLPSGGADRETQYFGPGTRLLVL.